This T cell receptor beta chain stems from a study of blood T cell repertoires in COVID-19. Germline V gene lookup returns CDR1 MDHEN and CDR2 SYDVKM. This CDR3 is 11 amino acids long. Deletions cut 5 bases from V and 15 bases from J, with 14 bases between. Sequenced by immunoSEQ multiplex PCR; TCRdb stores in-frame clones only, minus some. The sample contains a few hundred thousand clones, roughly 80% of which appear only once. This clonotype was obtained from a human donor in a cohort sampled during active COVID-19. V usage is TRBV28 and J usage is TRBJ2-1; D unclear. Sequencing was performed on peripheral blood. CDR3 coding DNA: TGTGCCAGCAGTCTGGGCTCTGTTTTGTTCTTC. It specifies CASSLGSVLFF.